The clone carrying this T cell receptor (beta chain) has ten or more counts. Its antigen remains unknown. The CDR3 loop spans 16 amino acids. V was pared by 1 base and J by 5 bases, with 8 bases of the junction left unmatched. Germline assignment: CDR1 MGHDK and CDR2 SYGVNS. Assay: immunoSEQ multiplex PCR; the TCRdb copy retains only in-frame clones and omits some. This table has nearly 1 million clones, around 80% appearing once. The record originates from a study of shared clonotypes between healthy human individuals. Whole-study results and caveats: Clonotypes shared by all four sorted-subset donors had higher generation probabilities than non-shared clonotypes.

This chain joins TRBV25-1 and TRBJ2-1, with TRBD1 matching over 7 bases. Specimen: memory CD4+ T cells sorted from blood. The subset is: CD45RA-negative fraction. The clonotype was recovered from a man between 18 and 35 years old in good health. The CDR3 bases are TGTGCCAGCAGTGAATGGGGGACAGCCCTTAACAATGAGCAGTTCTTC. Translating gives CASSEWGTALNNEQFF.